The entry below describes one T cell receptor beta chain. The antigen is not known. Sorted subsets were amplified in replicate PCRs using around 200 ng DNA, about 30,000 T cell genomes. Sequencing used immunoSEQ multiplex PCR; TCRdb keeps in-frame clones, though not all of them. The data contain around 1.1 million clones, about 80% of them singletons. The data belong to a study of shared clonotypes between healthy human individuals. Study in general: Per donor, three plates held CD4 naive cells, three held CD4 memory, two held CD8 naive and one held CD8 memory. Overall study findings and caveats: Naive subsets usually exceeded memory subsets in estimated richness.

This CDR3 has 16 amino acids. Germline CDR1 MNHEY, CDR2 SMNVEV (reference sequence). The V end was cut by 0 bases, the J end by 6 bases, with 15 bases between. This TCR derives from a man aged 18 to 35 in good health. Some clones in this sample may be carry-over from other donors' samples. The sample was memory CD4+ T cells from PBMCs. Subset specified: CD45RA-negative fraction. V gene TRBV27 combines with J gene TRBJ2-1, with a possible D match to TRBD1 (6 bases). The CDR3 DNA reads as TGTGCCAGCAGTTTATCGAGGGCAGGGGTAGGCAATGAGCAGTTCTTC. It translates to CASSLSRAGVGNEQFF.